This T cell receptor (beta chain) derives from a study of T cells in Graves' hyperthyroidism and ophthalmopathy. General study findings and limits: Ophthalmopathy cases were set apart from stable hyperthyroidism by a 13 V-J model.

Notes on this clonotype: Its target is unknown.

Fresh peripheral blood, 8 to 10 ml of it, supplied the PBMCs. TCR beta CDR3 region amplification was performed from RNA transcripts. First-round RT-PCR with HTBI primers amplified the TCR CDR3 region. One entry per CDR3 protein, called by TCRdb with MiXCR from the multiplex PCR reads. The top ten hold roughly 24% of the sample, which has fewer than 300,000 distinct CDR3 sequences, less than 30% seen once. From germline, CDR1 is MDHEN and CDR2 SYDVKM. The length of the CDR3 is 11 residues. V lost 7 bases to trimming and J lost 3 bases, with 6 bases between them. This TCR was sampled from a man aged 35-49 years with Graves' hyperthyroidism that later progressed to Graves' ophthalmopathy. Sequences were obtained from blood. V usage is TRBV28 and J usage is TRBJ1-2; D is undetermined. The CDR3 loop is CASKGYYGYTF. Here the CDR3 DNA reads TGTGCCAGCAAGGGTTACTATGGCTACACCTTC.